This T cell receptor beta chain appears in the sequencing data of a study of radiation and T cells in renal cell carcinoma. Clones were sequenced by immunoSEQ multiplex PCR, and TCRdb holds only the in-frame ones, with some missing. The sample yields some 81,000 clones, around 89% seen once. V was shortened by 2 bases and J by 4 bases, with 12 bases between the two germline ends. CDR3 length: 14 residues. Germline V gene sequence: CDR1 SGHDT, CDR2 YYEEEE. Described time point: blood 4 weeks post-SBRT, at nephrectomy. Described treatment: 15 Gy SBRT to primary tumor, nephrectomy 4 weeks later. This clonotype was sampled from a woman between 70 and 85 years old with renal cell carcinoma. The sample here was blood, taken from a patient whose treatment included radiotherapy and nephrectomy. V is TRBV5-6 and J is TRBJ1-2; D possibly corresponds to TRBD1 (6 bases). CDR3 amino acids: CASSFLQGIYGYTF. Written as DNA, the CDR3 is TGTGCCAGCAGCTTCCTCCAGGGGATCTATGGCTACACCTTC.